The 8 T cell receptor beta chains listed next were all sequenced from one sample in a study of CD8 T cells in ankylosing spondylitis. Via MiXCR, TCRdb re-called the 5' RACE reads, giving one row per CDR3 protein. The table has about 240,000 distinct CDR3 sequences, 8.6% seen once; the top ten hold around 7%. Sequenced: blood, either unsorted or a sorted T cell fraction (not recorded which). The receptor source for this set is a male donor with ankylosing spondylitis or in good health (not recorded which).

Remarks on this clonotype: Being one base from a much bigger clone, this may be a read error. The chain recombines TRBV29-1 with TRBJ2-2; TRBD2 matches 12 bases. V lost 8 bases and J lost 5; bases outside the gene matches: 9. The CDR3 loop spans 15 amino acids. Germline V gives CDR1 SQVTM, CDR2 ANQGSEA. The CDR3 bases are TGCAGCCCCTCTAGCGGGGGGGCTAGGACCGGGGAGCTGTTTTTT. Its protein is CSPSSGGARTGELFF.

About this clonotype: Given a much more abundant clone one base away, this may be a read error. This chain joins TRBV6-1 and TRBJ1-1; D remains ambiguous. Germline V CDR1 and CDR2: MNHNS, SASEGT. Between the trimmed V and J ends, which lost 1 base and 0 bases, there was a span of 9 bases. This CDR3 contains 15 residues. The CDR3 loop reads CASSEVEFLNTEAFF. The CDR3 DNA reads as TGTGCCAGCAGTGAAGTTGAATTCCTGAACACTGAAGCTTTCTTT.

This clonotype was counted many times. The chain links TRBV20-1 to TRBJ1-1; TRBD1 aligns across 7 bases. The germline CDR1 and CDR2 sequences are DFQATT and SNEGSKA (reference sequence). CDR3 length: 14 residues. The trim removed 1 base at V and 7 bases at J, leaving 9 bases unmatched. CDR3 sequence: CSARVPSGGGEAFF. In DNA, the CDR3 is TGCAGTGCTAGAGTACCCTCAGGGGGAGGTGAAGCTTTCTTT.

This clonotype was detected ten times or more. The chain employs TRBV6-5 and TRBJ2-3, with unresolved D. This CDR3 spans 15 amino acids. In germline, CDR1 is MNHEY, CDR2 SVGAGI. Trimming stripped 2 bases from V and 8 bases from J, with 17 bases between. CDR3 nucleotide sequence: TGTGCCAGCAGTTACGTGGGCTACGCCGGCAGTACGCAGTATTTT. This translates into CASSYVGYAGSTQYF.

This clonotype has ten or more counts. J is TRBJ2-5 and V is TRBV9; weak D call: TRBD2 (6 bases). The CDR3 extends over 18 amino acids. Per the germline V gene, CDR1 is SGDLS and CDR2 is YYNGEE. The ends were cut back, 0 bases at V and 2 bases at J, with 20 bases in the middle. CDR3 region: CASSVEGTGWGLQETQYF. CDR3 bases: TGTGCCAGCAGCGTAGAGGGGACCGGATGGGGACTTCAAGAGACCCAGTACTTC.

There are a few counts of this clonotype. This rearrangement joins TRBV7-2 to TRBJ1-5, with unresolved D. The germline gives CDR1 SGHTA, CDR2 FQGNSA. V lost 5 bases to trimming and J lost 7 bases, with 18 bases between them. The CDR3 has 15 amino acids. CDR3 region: CASSPTGPREQPQHF. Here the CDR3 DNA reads TGTGCCAGCAGCCCTACCGGGCCCCGCGAACAGCCCCAGCATTTT.

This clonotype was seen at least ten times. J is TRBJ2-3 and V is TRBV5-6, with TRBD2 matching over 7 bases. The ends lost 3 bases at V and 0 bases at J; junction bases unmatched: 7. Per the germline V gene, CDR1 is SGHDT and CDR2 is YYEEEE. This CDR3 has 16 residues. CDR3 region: CASSSRDYFSTDTQYF. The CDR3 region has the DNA TGTGCCAGCAGCTCCCGGGACTACTTTAGCACAGATACGCAGTATTTT.

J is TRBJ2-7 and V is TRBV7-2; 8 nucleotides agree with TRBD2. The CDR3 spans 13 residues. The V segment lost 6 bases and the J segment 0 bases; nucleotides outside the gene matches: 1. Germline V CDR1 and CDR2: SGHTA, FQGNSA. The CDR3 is CASRRGDSYEQYF. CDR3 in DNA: TGTGCCAGCAGGCGGGGGGACTCCTACGAGCAGTACTTC.